The present TCR beta chain was sequenced within a study of cytotoxic CD8 clonotypes in ibrutinib-treated CLL. Regarding the study as a whole: T-cell clonality at baseline went above that of age-matched healthy donors and rose and fell with circulating CD8+ T-cell counts.

Regarding this clone: The antigen remains unidentified.

Measured with immunoSEQ multiplex PCR; TCRdb has only the in-frame clones, and not every one. The table shows fewer than 150,000 clones, with around four fifths occurring only once. Germline CDR1 and CDR2: LNHDA and SQIVND (reference sequence). The CDR3 runs 14 residues. V gave up 5 bases and J gave up 1 base, with 9 bases separating them. This material consisted of PBMCs, taken after 24 months of ibrutinib treatment. V gene TRBV19 combines with J gene TRBJ2-1; D tentatively reads TRBD1 or TRBD2 (5 bases each). The receptor comes from a human donor with chronic lymphocytic leukemia. CDR3 region: CASSPWGSYNEQFF. The CDR3 nucleotides read TGTGCCAGTAGTCCGTGGGGGTCCTACAATGAGCAGTTCTTC.